A selection of T cell receptor beta chains follows, all from one sample in a study of T cells after yellow fever vaccination. TCRdb analysed the 5' RACE reads with MiXCR anew, one entry per CDR3 protein. The data show more than 95,000 distinct CDR3 sequences, roughly 7.2% seen once. The sequences come from CD4+ T cells sorted from PBMCs, collected approximately 47 days after the first yellow fever vaccination. The receptors originated from a man between 18 and 29 years old who received the YFV17D yellow fever vaccine. CDR3s include the opening cysteine and the closing phenylalanine or tryptophan. A D gene is named only where the DNA matches it firmly. Expanded clones are given a class, and other clones once, few, many or no size at all.

D,V,size,J,CDR3,DNA
NA,TRBV6-4,NA,TRBJ2-1,CASSETGNSYNEQFF,TGTGCCAGCAGTGAAACCGGAAACTCCTACAATGAGCAGTTCTTC
TRBD1,TRBV15,many,TRBJ2-5,CATSRGQGETQYF,TGTGCCACCAGCAGAGGACAGGGGGAGACCCAGTACTTC
TRBD1,TRBV6-2/TRBV6-3,NA,TRBJ1-1,CVSSYSMDRWGDTEAFF,TGTGTCAGCAGTTACTCGATGGACAGGTGGGGGGACACTGAAGCTTTCTTT
NA,TRBV9,many,TRBJ1-2,CASSRDGYGYTF,TGTGCCAGCAGCAGAGACGGATATGGCTACACCTTC
TRBD1,TRBV7-2,NA,TRBJ2-3,CASSYYRGARGTQYF,TGTGCCAGCAGCTATTACAGGGGGGCCCGGGGTACGCAGTATTTT
NA,TRBV5-1,many,TRBJ1-2,CASSLDSGYTF,TGCGCCAGCAGCTTGGATAGTGGCTACACCTTC
NA,TRBV20-1,NA,TRBJ2-7,CSAPVGVFSSYEQYF,TGCAGTGCTCCGGTGGGGGTCTTTTCCTCCTACGAGCAGTACTTC
TRBD1,TRBV20-1,many,TRBJ1-6,CSARDLDRGNNSPLHF,TGCAGTGCTAGAGACTTGGACAGGGGAAACAATTCACCCCTCCACTTT
NA,TRBV5-1,NA,TRBJ2-3,CASSLDWSDTQYF,TGCGCCAGCAGCTTGGATTGGTCGGATACGCAGTATTTT
NA,TRBV18,many,TRBJ1-1,CASSRGGDTEAFF,TGTGCCAGCTCACGGGGTGGGGACACTGAAGCTTTCTTT
NA,TRBV12-3/TRBV12-4,many,TRBJ1-1,CASSSGRLNTEAFF,TGTGCCAGCAGTTCCGGACGGTTGAACACTGAAGCTTTCTTT
TRBD2,TRBV5-1,many,TRBJ2-3,CASSPVVAGEDTQYF,TGCGCCAGCAGCCCGGTGGTAGCGGGGGAAGATACGCAGTATTTT
NA,TRBV7-2,many,TRBJ2-5,CASSPLRESWEETQYF,TGTGCCAGCAGCCCGCTTAGGGAATCCTGGGAAGAGACCCAGTACTTC
NA,TRBV4-3,many,TRBJ1-1,CASSQTIGDTEAFF,TGCGCCAGCAGCCAAACAATCGGGGACACTGAAGCTTTCTTT
NA,TRBV18,many,TRBJ2-5,CASSPPASETQYF,TGTGCCAGCTCACCACCAGCGTCTGAGACCCAGTACTTC
TRBD1,TRBV23-1,many,TRBJ2-2,CASTQGVTGELFF,TGCGCCAGTACTCAGGGGGTCACCGGGGAGCTGTTTTTT
NA,TRBV11-2,many,TRBJ2-1,CASSFVRSSKHNEQFF,TGTGCCAGCAGCTTTGTGCGGTCTTCAAAGCACAATGAGCAGTTCTTC
TRBD2,TRBV28,few,TRBJ2-5,CASSLDVGGGETQYF,TGTGCCAGCAGTTTGGATGTCGGGGGGGGGGAGACCCAGTACTTC
NA,TRBV7-2,many,TRBJ2-6,CASSPRASGANVLTF,TGTGCCAGCAGCCCCAGGGCTTCTGGGGCCAACGTCCTGACTTTC
TRBD2,TRBV3-1,NA,TRBJ2-1,CACSHRLAGAGEQFF,TGTGCCTGCAGCCACAGACTAGCGGGGGCCGGGGAGCAGTTCTTC
NA,TRBV5-5,many,TRBJ2-7,CASSLEAVYEQYF,TGTGCCAGCAGCTTGGAAGCAGTCTACGAGCAGTACTTC
NA,TRBV5-4,NA,TRBJ2-5,CASSSLVDLALGTQYF,TGTGCCAGCAGCAGCTTGGTGGACTTGGCCCTAGGAACCCAGTACTTC
NA,TRBV27,many,TRBJ1-1,CASSFNRERVTEAFF,TGTGCCAGCAGTTTTAACAGGGAGCGTGTCACTGAAGCTTTCTTT
NA,TRBV10-3,many,TRBJ2-3,CATNGARTDTQYF,TGTGCCACAAACGGGGCCAGAACAGATACGCAGTATTTT
NA,TRBV12-3/TRBV12-4,NA,TRBJ1-5,CASSPRNQPQHF,TGTGCCAGCAGCCCCCGGAATCAGCCCCAGCATTTT
NA,TRBV4-3,many,TRBJ2-5,CASSQDVQGPVGKTQYF,TGCGCCAGCAGCCAAGACGTACAGGGCCCTGTTGGGAAGACCCAGTACTTC
TRBD2,TRBV5-1,many,TRBJ2-3,CASSLVATSGDTQYF,TGCGCCAGCAGCTTGGTTGCGACTAGCGGAGATACGCAGTATTTT
NA,TRBV10-3,many,TRBJ2-1,CAITRDLNYRYEQFF,TGTGCCATAACGAGGGATCTCAACTACAGATATGAGCAGTTCTTC
NA,TRBV10-3,many,TRBJ2-7,CAIKGRQQENYEQYF,TGTGCCATCAAGGGGAGACAGCAAGAAAACTACGAGCAGTACTTC
NA,TRBV5-1,many,TRBJ2-3,CASSLTPGSGTDTQYF,TGCGCCAGCAGCTTGACCCCGGGGAGCGGTACAGATACGCAGTATTTT
NA,TRBV4-3,many,TRBJ2-7,CASSQDPNRGQYF,TGCGCCAGCAGCCAAGATCCGAACCGGGGCCAGTACTTC
NA,TRBV27,many,TRBJ2-5,CASSFRFRAEETQYF,TGTGCCAGCAGCTTCCGTTTCAGGGCCGAGGAGACCCAGTACTTC
NA,TRBV7-9,many,TRBJ2-1,CASSLDGYSYNEQFF,TGTGCCAGCAGCTTAGATGGTTACTCCTACAATGAGCAGTTCTTC
NA,TRBV20-1,many,TRBJ2-5,CSARDRWTNSPLSQYF,TGCAGTGCTAGAGATAGGTGGACTAACTCCCCGTTGTCCCAGTACTTC
TRBD1,TRBV7-8,NA,TRBJ1-6,CASSSGQGLRNYHSPLHF,TGTGCCAGCAGCTCGGGACAGGGCCTGAGAAATTACCATTCACCCCTCCACTTT
NA,TRBV7-2,many,TRBJ2-2,CASSLVLGAGELFF,TGTGCCAGCAGCTTAGTATTGGGGGCCGGGGAGCTGTTTTTT
TRBD2,TRBV4-2,many,TRBJ2-3,CASSHLAGGDTQYF,TGTGCCAGCAGCCATTTAGCGGGGGGAGATACGCAGTATTTT
TRBD2,TRBV20-1,many,TRBJ2-7,CSARDVASGGNGEQYF,TGCAGTGCTAGAGATGTCGCTAGCGGGGGGAATGGCGAGCAGTACTTC
NA,TRBV3-1,many,TRBJ2-1,CASSQDPGHRYNEQFF,TGTGCCAGCAGCCAAGATCCAGGACATCGGTACAATGAGCAGTTCTTC
NA,TRBV10-2,many,TRBJ2-5,CASSDLQGTQETQYF,TGCGCCAGCAGTGACTTACAGGGAACCCAAGAGACCCAGTACTTC
NA,TRBV19,many,TRBJ2-1,CASSIPPRTGVNNEQFF,TGTGCCAGTAGTATCCCCCCGCGTACGGGGGTTAACAATGAGCAGTTCTTC
TRBD2,TRBV3-1,many,TRBJ2-2,CASSQGLAGETGELFF,TGTGCCAGCAGCCAGGGACTAGCGGGGGAGACCGGGGAGCTGTTTTTT
TRBD1,TRBV5-1,many,TRBJ2-3,CASSYGTGSWHDTQYF,TGCGCCAGCAGCTATGGGACAGGGTCGTGGCACGATACGCAGTATTTT
NA,TRBV6-6,many,TRBJ1-2,CASSPGEYGYTF,TGTGCCAGCAGTCCAGGAGAATACGGCTACACCTTC
TRBD1,TRBV6-5,many,TRBJ1-4,CASSYRMGQPNEKLFF,TGTGCCAGCAGTTACCGGATGGGACAGCCAAATGAAAAACTGTTTTTT
NA,TRBV3-1,many,TRBJ1-2,CASSPAAGARGYTF,TGTGCCAGCAGCCCCGCGGCTGGGGCGCGGGGCTACACCTTC
NA,TRBV18,NA,TRBJ1-1,CASSPAGNTEAFF,TGTGCCAGCTCACCCGCAGGGAACACTGAAGCTTTCTTT
TRBD2,TRBV7-2,many,TRBJ2-3,CASSLGLAGGNTDTQYF,TGTGCCAGCAGCTTAGGACTAGCGGGGGGGAACACAGATACGCAGTATTTT